This T cell receptor beta chain is from a study of cytomegalovirus exposure and HLA in healthy donors. Study-level results: Fewer N-insertions than the 666-donor mean were reportedly shown by an Asian-associated ancestry cluster in a later analysis. In all likelihood, a cluster of highly shared sequence variants was a sequencing artifact. Researchers reported in a later analysis that a missense DCLRE1C variant was tied to TCR beta V- and J-gene trimming.

Use of 60 Vbeta and 13 Jbeta primers characterized the PCR. The method was immunoSEQ multiplex PCR; TCRdb's version includes in-frame clones alone and lacks a portion of them. Here the sample spans about 130,000 clones, 72% being singletons. This clone was seen a few times. Its target is unknown. Germline V gene lookup returns CDR1 SGHDT and CDR2 YYEEEE. Trimming stripped 3 bases from V and 8 bases from J, with 12 bases between. The CDR3 length is 13 residues. This TCR came from a young man in good health and CMV-seronegative. Source material: PBMCs. The chain recombines TRBV5-6 with TRBJ2-1; the D is unclear. The CDR3 is CASSSFGPDEQFF. CDR3 nucleotide sequence: TGTGCCAGCAGCTCGTTTGGCCCCGATGAGCAGTTCTTC.